One and the same sample provided the 21 T cell receptor beta chains below, sequenced in a study of blood T cell repertoires in COVID-19. Only in-frame clones appear in the TCRdb table, and some are missing; sequencing was by immunoSEQ multiplex PCR. The repertoire holds about 200,000 clones, with about 90% as singletons. Sequenced sample: PBMCs or T cells enriched from blood (not recorded which). The receptors come from a young woman who had recovered from COVID-19.

V is TRBV15 and J is TRBJ1-5; TRBD1 agrees at 7 bases. The V and J ends lost 5 bases and 1 base, in that order; junction bases with no gene match: 8. CDR3 size: 16 residues. CDR1 and CDR2 from the germline V gene are LNHNV and YYDKDF (reference sequence). The CDR3 loop reads CATSEGPGQSNQPQHF. The CDR3 coding sequence is TGTGCCACCAGCGAAGGCCCGGGACAGAGCAATCAGCCCCAGCATTTT.

This chain joins TRBV11-2 and TRBJ1-6, with TRBD1 as a possible D gene (6 bases). Germline loops: CDR1 SGHAT, CDR2 FQNNGV. Trimming shortened V by 0 bases and J by 9 bases, and 15 bases separated the two germline ends. The CDR3 runs 16 residues. CDR3 bases: TGTGCCAGCAGCTTAGAGAGGGGGAGCTGGGGTTCACCCCTCCACTTT. Protein: CASSLERGSWGSPLHF.

J is TRBJ1-6 and V is TRBV5-4; D call uncertain. Germline V gives CDR1 SGHNT, CDR2 YYREEE (reference sequence). Trimming took off 4 bases at V and 9 bases at J, with 20 bases between the two ends. This CDR3 contains 16 residues. The CDR3 nucleotides are TGTGCCAGCAGCAGTGCTTTCGGGAGGGAAGGTTCACCCCTCCACTTT. This codes for CASSSAFGREGSPLHF.

This chain connects TRBV28 to TRBJ2-2; 8 nucleotides agree with TRBD2. V lost 7 bases and J lost 6; bases outside the gene matches: 10. CDR3 length: 15 amino acids. The germline gives CDR1 MDHEN, CDR2 SYDVKM. This chain's CDR3 is CASNLPGGGSGELFF. The DNA for the CDR3 is TGTGCCAGCAACCTTCCCGGGGGGGGATCCGGGGAGCTGTTTTTT.

This sequence joins TRBV4-2 and TRBJ1-2; D may be TRBD1 (5 bases). Trimming took 1 base from V and 7 from J, leaving 22 bases between them. In germline, CDR1 is LGHNA, CDR2 YNFKEQ. The CDR3 loop spans 17 amino acids. CDR3 sequence reads: CASSQVLGFNGAGGYTF. CDR3 coding DNA: TGTGCCAGCAGCCAAGTTTTGGGGTTTAATGGGGCCGGTGGCTACACCTTC.

The chain couples TRBV6-1 to TRBJ1-1, with 8 bases matching TRBD1. The V segment lost 1 base and the J segment 11 bases; nucleotides outside the gene matches: 9. This CDR3 has 14 residues. Looked up from germline, CDR1 is MNHNS and CDR2 is SASEGT. This chain's CDR3 is CASSEGQGQRSAFF. The CDR3 nucleotides read TGTGCCAGCAGTGAAGGACAGGGGCAGCGCTCCGCTTTCTTT.

The rearrangement joins TRBV3-1 (or the pseudogene TRBV3-2) to TRBJ2-1; 9 nucleotides match TRBD2. The CDR3 length is 17 residues. Germline V gene data show CDR1 as LGHDT and CDR2 as YNNKEL (reference sequence). Trimming at V came to 3 bases and at J to 5 bases, leaving 11 bases not matched to a gene. The CDR3 is CASSHTISIAGDNEQFF. Written as DNA, the CDR3 is TGTGCCAGCAGCCACACTATATCCATAGCGGGGGACAATGAGCAGTTCTTC.

The chain employs TRBV4-1 and TRBJ1-5; 7 nucleotides line up with TRBD1. With V trimmed by 4 bases and J by 4 bases, 1 base remained unmatched. Germline V lookup: CDR1 MGHRA, CDR2 YSYEKL. The CDR3 length is 13 residues. CDR3 in amino acids: CASSPQGNQPQHF. The CDR3 DNA is TGCGCCAGCAGCCCACAGGGGAATCAGCCCCAGCATTTT.

The J gene is TRBJ1-5, the V gene TRBV28, with 9 bases identical to TRBD1. The CDR3 covers 16 residues. With 5 bases clipped from V and 5 bases from J, the junction kept 10 bases outside the gene matches. CDR1 and CDR2 (germline): MDHEN, SYDVKM. The CDR3 nucleotides read TGTGCCAGCAGTCGACCTTTTCGGGACAGGGATCAGCCCCAGCATTTT. Translating gives CASSRPFRDRDQPQHF.

In DNA form, the CDR3 reads TGTGCCAGCAGTTTTTATCTAGGTTCGCTCGTTACAGGGGGCATCCACAATGAGCAGTTCTTC. Encoded protein: CASSFYLGSLVTGGIHNEQFF. The chain has TRBV28 and TRBJ2-1; the match to TRBD1 covers 9 bases. Germline V lookup: CDR1 MDHEN, CDR2 SYDVKM. Losses at the gene ends were 3 bases for V and 5 bases for J; bases not matched to a gene: 23. This CDR3 has 21 amino acids.

The chain has TRBV5-1 and TRBJ2-7; TRBD1 might be the D (5 bases). The V end was cut by 4 bases, the J end by 6 bases, with 17 bases between. This CDR3 has 14 amino acids. The V gene's germline CDR1 is SGHRS and CDR2 YFSETQ. DNA for the CDR3: TGCGCCAGCAGCCCCGCGTCAGGGTTGTCCGAGCAGTACTTC. Amino acid sequence: CASSPASGLSEQYF. Full variable domain (remainder filled in from reference TRBV5-1 and TRBJ2-7): KAGVTQTPRYLIKTRGQQVTLSCSPISGHRSVSWYQQTPGQGLQFLFEYFSETQRNKGNFPGRFSGRQFSNSRSEMNVSTLELGDSALYLCASSPASGLSEQYFGPGTRLTVT.

V and J are TRBV4-2 and TRBJ2-6; D remains ambiguous. The CDR3 loop spans 16 amino acids. V was clipped by 0 bases and J by 0 bases, with 6 bases between them. CDR1 LGHNA and CDR2 YNFKEQ come from the germline V gene. CDR3 residues: CASSQDGSSGANVLTF. The CDR3 nucleotides read TGTGCCAGCAGCCAAGATGGTAGCTCTGGGGCCAACGTCCTGACTTTC.

This rearrangement joins TRBV5-1 to TRBJ1-5; 7 nucleotides align to TRBD1. J gave up 5 bases and V 0 bases, and 5 bases lay outside the gene matches. The germline V gene has CDR1 SGHRS and CDR2 YFSETQ. The CDR3 runs to 15 residues. The CDR3 nucleotides are TGCGCCAGCAGCTTGGGACAGGGCGAGGATCAGCCCCAGCATTTT. Its protein product is CASSLGQGEDQPQHF.

V is TRBV18 and J is TRBJ1-5; D not certain. The CDR3 extends over 13 amino acids. Trimming cost V 3 bases and J 4 bases, with 7 bases left between them. Germline V CDR1 and CDR2: KGHSH, LQKENI. The CDR3 loop is CASSPSGNQPQHF. The CDR3 coding sequence is TGTGCCAGCTCACCTTCGGGGAATCAGCCCCAGCATTTT.

The V call is TRBV13, the J call TRBJ1-2; possibly TRBD1 for D (5 bases). The germline CDR1 and CDR2 sequences are PRHDT and FYEKMQ (reference sequence). V was trimmed by 6 bases and J by 4 bases, leaving 12 bases between them. This CDR3 has 13 residues. This CDR3 reads CASRYTGGYGYTF. CDR3 nucleotide sequence: TGTGCCAGCAGATACACGGGGGGCTATGGCTACACCTTC. The complete variable domain, with remaining parts taken from reference TRBV13 and TRBJ1-2, reads AAGVIQSPRHLIKEKRETATLKCYPIPRHDTVYWYQQGPGQDPQFLISFYEKMQSDKGSIPDRFSAQQFSDYHSELNMSSLELGDSALYFCASRYTGGYGYTFGSGTRLTVV.

The chain joins TRBV28 to TRBJ1-2; D gene ambiguous. This CDR3 is 15 amino acids long. In germline, CDR1 is MDHEN, CDR2 SYDVKM. V was shortened by 4 bases and J by 4 bases, with 16 bases between the two germline ends. This CDR3 reads CASSSNNRVSYGYTF. The CDR3 nucleotides are TGTGCCAGCAGTTCCAACAACAGAGTCTCCTATGGCTACACCTTC.

This sequence joins TRBV28 and TRBJ2-5; the match to TRBD1 covers 7 bases. Trimming removed 5 bases from V and 5 bases from J; junction bases left unmatched: 8. The CDR3 covers 14 residues. Germline assignment: CDR1 MDHEN and CDR2 SYDVKM. Here the CDR3 DNA reads TGTGCCAGCAGTATAGGACAGGTCCGGGAGACCCAGTACTTC. Protein product: CASSIGQVRETQYF. Together with reference TRBV28 and TRBJ2-5, the CDR3 gives the full variable domain: DVKVTQSSRYLVKRTGEKVFLECVQDMDHENMFWYRQDPGLGLRLIYFSYDVKMKEKGDIPEGYSVSREKKERFSLILESASTNQTSMYLCASSIGQVRETQYFGPGTRLLVL.

The chain employs TRBV27 and TRBJ1-5, with D maybe TRBD1 (5 bases). Between the trimmed V and J ends, which lost 3 bases and 3 bases, there was a span of 9 bases. The CDR3 loop spans 14 amino acids. Germline V CDR1 and CDR2: MNHEY, SMNVEV (reference sequence). CDR3 sequence reads: CASSFWTNNQPQHF. In DNA form, the CDR3 reads TGTGCCAGCAGTTTCTGGACAAACAATCAGCCCCAGCATTTT.

The DNA of the CDR3 is TGTGCCCAACTCCCTGGCGGGGGGCAAGAGACCCAGTACTTC. This codes for CAQLPGGGQETQYF. The chain recombines TRBV30 with TRBJ2-5; 8 bases are a match to TRBD2. The germline V gene has CDR1 GTSNPN and CDR2 SVGIG (reference sequence). The CDR3 sequence is 14 residues long. With 8 bases clipped from V and 2 bases from J, the junction kept 10 bases outside the gene matches.

The CDR3 region has the DNA TGTGCCAGTAGTATGGCGACAGGTCGACTCTATGGCTACACCTTC. As protein: CASSMATGRLYGYTF. The chain uses TRBV19 and TRBJ1-2; possibly TRBD1 for D (6 bases). Germline CDR1 LNHDA, CDR2 SQIVND (reference sequence). This CDR3 is 15 amino acids long. V lost 3 bases, J lost 4 bases, and 15 bases lay in between.

This rearrangement joins TRBV12-3 or TRBV12-4 to TRBJ2-7, with TRBD1 identical over 8 bases. The V and J ends lost 5 bases and 5 bases, in that order; junction bases with no gene match: 5. The CDR3 length is 13 residues. In nucleotides, the CDR3 is TGTGCCAGCAGTCCGTCGACAGGGGACGAGCAGTACTTC. Encoded protein: CASSPSTGDEQYF.